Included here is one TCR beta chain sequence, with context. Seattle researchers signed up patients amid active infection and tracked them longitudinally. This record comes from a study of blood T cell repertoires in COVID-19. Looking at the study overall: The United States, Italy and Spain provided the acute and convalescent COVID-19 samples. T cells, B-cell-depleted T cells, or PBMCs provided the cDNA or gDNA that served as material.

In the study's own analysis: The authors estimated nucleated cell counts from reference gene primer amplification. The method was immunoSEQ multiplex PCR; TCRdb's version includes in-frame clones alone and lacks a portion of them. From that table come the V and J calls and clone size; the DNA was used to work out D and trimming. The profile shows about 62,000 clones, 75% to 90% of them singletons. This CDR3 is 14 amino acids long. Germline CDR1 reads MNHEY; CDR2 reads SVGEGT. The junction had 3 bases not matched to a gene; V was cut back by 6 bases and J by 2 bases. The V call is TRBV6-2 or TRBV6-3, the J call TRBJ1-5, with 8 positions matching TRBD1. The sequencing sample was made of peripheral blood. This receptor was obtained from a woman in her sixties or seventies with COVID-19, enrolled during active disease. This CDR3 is CASSPTGGNQPQHF. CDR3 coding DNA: TGTGCCAGCAGCCCGACAGGGGGCAATCAGCCCCAGCATTTT.